These 13 T cell receptor beta chains were all obtained from the same sample, sequenced in a study of T-cell memory formation after mild COVID-19. TCRdb ran MiXCR on the 5' RACE reads and lists one entry per CDR3 protein. The data show roughly 130,000 distinct CDR3 sequences, with about 5.9% seen just once and 2% to 2.5% held by the top ten. Sequencing was performed on PBMCs or a T cell subset sorted from them (not recorded which). The receptors originated from an adult woman who had mild COVID-19 (a few samples of this study predate the infection). Cell type and time point are not known.

This clonotype was seen a handful of times. The chain recombines TRBV5-1 with TRBJ2-5, with 7 bases lining up with TRBD2. The CDR3 totals 15 residues. V was pared by 1 base and J by 5 bases, with 8 bases of the junction left unmatched. CDR1 SGHRS and CDR2 YFSETQ come from the germline V gene. The CDR3 is CASSLRRGSRETQYF. In nucleotides, the CDR3 is TGCGCCAGCAGCTTGAGGCGGGGGTCTAGGGAGACCCAGTACTTC.

This clonotype was recorded at least ten times. The J gene is TRBJ1-2, the V gene TRBV4-2, with D hard to call. Germline V gives CDR1 LGHNA, CDR2 YNFKEQ. V lost 0 bases, J lost 4 bases, and 24 bases lay in between. The CDR3 runs 19 residues. The CDR3 DNA reads as TGTGCCAGCAGCCAAGACCTCTTTACCGGGTTACAATCTTCCTATGGCTACACCTTC. Residues: CASSQDLFTGLQSSYGYTF.

This chain links TRBV5-1 with TRBJ2-5; TRBD2 aligns across 8 bases. V gave up 1 base and J gave up 0 bases; unmatched junction bases: 2. The CDR3 covers 15 residues. The germline gives CDR1 SGHRS, CDR2 YFSETQ. The CDR3: CASSLRGGYQETQYF. The CDR3 bases are TGCGCCAGCAGCTTGCGGGGGGGGTACCAAGAGACCCAGTACTTC. The full variable domain, rest sourced from reference TRBV5-1 and TRBJ2-5, is KAGVTQTPRYLIKTRGQQVTLSCSPISGHRSVSWYQQTPGQGLQFLFEYFSETQRNKGNFPGRFSGRQFSNSRSEMNVSTLELGDSALYLCASSLRGGYQETQYFGPGTRLLVL.

Only a few counts were recorded for this clonotype. The chain carries TRBV5-1 and TRBJ2-3; 8 nucleotides line up with TRBD1. V lost 0 bases, J lost 1 base, and 7 bases stayed unmatched. The CDR3 has 17 residues. Per the germline V gene, CDR1 is SGHRS and CDR2 is YFSETQ. The CDR3 protein is CASSLGGQGPGTDTQYF. DNA for the CDR3: TGCGCCAGCAGCTTGGGCGGACAGGGACCCGGCACAGATACGCAGTATTTT.

This clonotype was seen only a few times. The V and J genes are TRBV5-1 and TRBJ2-7; 10 bases map to TRBD1. The length of the CDR3 is 15 residues. The J segment lost 2 bases and the V segment lost 0 bases, leaving 2 bases of the junction unmatched. Germline V gives CDR1 SGHRS, CDR2 YFSETQ. The CDR3 sequence: CASSLAGTGAYEQYF. CDR3 nucleotide sequence: TGCGCCAGCAGCTTGGCGGGGACAGGGGCCTACGAGCAGTACTTC.

This clonotype was seen at least ten times. The chain employs TRBV24-1 and TRBJ2-1, with 14 bases matching TRBD2. The CDR3 covers 16 residues. V shed 4 bases and J 9 bases; nucleotides not matched to a gene: 7. Germline assignment: CDR1 KGHDR and CDR2 SFDVKD. CDR3 sequence reads: CATSEPGLAGVTEQFF. CDR3 in DNA: TGTGCCACCAGTGAGCCGGGACTAGCGGGAGTCACTGAGCAGTTCTTC.

The chain joins TRBV20-1 to TRBJ1-5, with 8 bases that match TRBD1. J gave up 2 bases and V 4 bases, and 7 bases lay outside the gene matches. Germline V lookup: CDR1 DFQATT, CDR2 SNEGSKA (reference sequence). There are 15 residues in the CDR3. The CDR3 DNA reads as TGCAGTGCTAATCCAGGGGGCCGAGGCAATCAGCCCCAGCATTTT. Protein: CSANPGGRGNQPQHF.

The gene calls are TRBV4-2 and TRBJ1-5, with D hard to call. Trimming pared 0 bases from V and 4 bases from J, leaving 16 bases between. Germline V gives CDR1 LGHNA, CDR2 YNFKEQ. The CDR3 has 17 residues. CDR3 sequence: CASSQDLAGYLNQPQHF. The DNA of the CDR3 is TGTGCCAGCAGCCAAGATCTAGCGGGCTATCTTAATCAGCCCCAGCATTTT.

This clonotype has just a few counts. The V and J genes are TRBV12-3 or TRBV12-4 and TRBJ2-2; TRBD2 agrees at 8 bases. V gave up 6 bases and J gave up 1 base; unmatched junction bases: 4. The CDR3 has 15 residues. CDR3 coding DNA: TGTGCCAGCAGCGGGGGGGTTGGGAACACCGGGGAGCTGTTTTTT. This sequence encodes CASSGGVGNTGELFF.

This clonotype was seen at least ten times. This chain links TRBV18 with TRBJ2-3; unclear D gene. Germline CDR1 KGHSH, CDR2 LQKENI. The V end lost 2 bases, the J end lost 0 bases, and 6 bases lay between the germline ends. The CDR3 is made up of 14 amino acids. As DNA, the CDR3 is TGTGCCAGCTCACCAATAGAGAGCACAGATACGCAGTATTTT. Amino acids: CASSPIESTDTQYF.

This clonotype is large by share. The rearrangement uses TRBV4-3 and TRBJ1-1, with D perhaps matching TRBD1 (5 bases). Between the trimmed V and J ends, which lost 2 bases and 8 bases, there was a span of 12 bases. There are 13 residues in the CDR3. From germline, CDR1 is LGHNA and CDR2 YSLEER. CDR3 region: CASSQPGGAEAFF. DNA of the CDR3: TGCGCCAGCAGCCAACCCGGGGGTGCCGAAGCTTTCTTT.

This clonotype was observed a few times. The CDR3 sequence: CASSLGRARETQYF. Here the CDR3 DNA reads TGCGCCAGCAGCTTGGGCAGGGCCCGGGAGACCCAGTACTTC. V is TRBV5-1 and J is TRBJ2-5, with D possibly matching TRBD1 (5 bases). This CDR3 has 14 amino acids. The V gene's germline CDR1 is SGHRS and CDR2 YFSETQ. V dropped 0 bases and J dropped 5 bases, with 11 bases sitting between them.

The chain employs TRBV4-3 and TRBJ2-1; D gene ambiguous. V was shortened by 0 bases and J by 4 bases, with 10 bases between the two germline ends. The CDR3 is 15 residues long. Germline CDR1 and CDR2: LGHNA and YSLEER. The CDR3 sequence: CASSQDSPRYNEQFF. In nucleotides, the CDR3 is TGCGCCAGCAGCCAAGATTCGCCGAGATACAATGAGCAGTTCTTC.